The 29 T cell receptor beta chains reported below all come from one sample, sequenced in a study of cytomegalovirus exposure and HLA in healthy donors listed by TCRdb under 2017. The library came from the immunoSEQ multiplex PCR assay. For the multiplex PCR, a mixture combining 60 forward primers for TCR Vbeta segments and 13 reverse primers for TCR Jbeta segments was used. The clones in this table, taken by TCRdb from immuneACCESS, are in-frame only. Not every clone is retained; where verified, under half of the shortfall comes from an unresolved V gene, and the cause of the rest is unknown. For this sample the table gives tens of thousands of clones, of which under 80% were detected only once. The top ten constitute roughly 6% of the sample. Sequenced material: PBMCs. These receptors were taken from a male donor in good health and CMV-seropositive.

The gene calls are TRBV7-2 and TRBJ2-7, with 9 bases fitting TRBD1. Germline V gene data show CDR1 as SGHTA and CDR2 as FQGNSA. Trimming removed 5 bases from V and 7 bases from J; junction bases left unmatched: 9. CDR3 length: 14 residues. The CDR3 coding sequence is TGTGCCAGCAGCACCGGGACAGGGATGAGGGAGCAGTACTTC. It translates to CASSTGTGMREQYF.

The chain combines TRBV20-1 with TRBJ2-7; 10 bases fit TRBD2. The CDR3 totals 10 residues. Germline V CDR1 and CDR2: DFQATT, SNEGSKA (reference sequence). Germline trimming cut 6 bases from V and 12 bases from J; bases unmatched to any gene: 5. CDR3 nucleotide sequence: TGCAGTGCCGGGACTAGCGATATGTACTTC. Its protein is CSAGTSDMYF.

The chain recombines TRBV7-3 with TRBJ1-6; 7 positions match TRBD1. CDR3 length: 14 amino acids. V lost 4 bases and J lost 10; bases outside the gene matches: 7. Germline V CDR1 and CDR2: SGHTA, FQGTGA. The CDR3 DNA reads as TGTGCCAGCAGCTCGGGACAGACTGGGTCACCCCTCCACTTT. This encodes CASSSGQTGSPLHF. Supplemented by reference TRBV7-3 and TRBJ1-6, the full variable domain reads GAGVSQTPSNKVTEKGKYVELRCDPISGHTALYWYRQSLGQGPEFLIYFQGTGAADDSGLPNDRFFAVRPEGSVSTLKIQRTERGDSAVYLCASSSGQTGSPLHFGNGTRLTVT.

This clone was observed a few times. The J gene is TRBJ2-7, the V gene TRBV5-6; 7 bases agree with TRBD2. Germline trimming cut 6 bases from V and 3 bases from J; bases unmatched to any gene: 6. Germline loops: CDR1 SGHDT, CDR2 YYEEEE. The CDR3 totals 13 residues. The CDR3 loop is CASTFRGSYEQYF. The CDR3, as DNA: TGTGCCAGCACCTTTCGCGGGAGCTACGAGCAGTACTTC.

V is TRBV7-2 and J is TRBJ1-2, with 7 bases matching TRBD1. The CDR3 consists of 14 residues. Per the germline V gene, CDR1 is SGHTA and CDR2 is FQGNSA. V shed 2 bases and J 4 bases; nucleotides not matched to a gene: 4. The CDR3 reads CASSLSGTVYGYTF. The DNA of the CDR3 is TGTGCCAGCAGCTTAAGTGGGACAGTCTATGGCTACACCTTC.

V gene TRBV5-4 combines with J gene TRBJ1-2; 9 bases line up with TRBD1. The length of the CDR3 is 16 residues. Looked up from germline, CDR1 is SGHNT and CDR2 is YYREEE (reference sequence). V lost 0 bases and J lost 6; bases outside the gene matches: 9. The CDR3, as DNA: TGTGCCAGCAGCTTGGGGGGACAGGGAGGATTCCATGGCTACACCTTC. This gives the protein CASSLGGQGGFHGYTF.

This clone was observed once. This rearrangement joins TRBV28 to TRBJ2-1; 12 bases fit TRBD2. J gave up 6 bases and V 7 bases, and 7 bases lay outside the gene matches. The CDR3 consists of 15 residues. Germline CDR1 MDHEN, CDR2 SYDVKM. As DNA, the CDR3 is TGTGCCAGCACTCCGACTAGCGGGAGCGGCAATGAGCAGTTCTTC. This codes for CASTPTSGSGNEQFF.

The genes are TRBV7-2 and TRBJ2-5; TRBD2 matches at 7 bases. Trimming removed 5 bases from V and 5 bases from J; junction bases left unmatched: 11. The V gene's germline CDR1 is SGHTA and CDR2 FQGNSA. CDR3 length: 15 residues. DNA of the CDR3: TGTGCCAGCAGCCCCCTTGGGGGGGAAGGGGAGACCCAGTACTTC. Translating it yields CASSPLGGEGETQYF.

The chain joins TRBV6-1 to TRBJ2-7; 8 nucleotides match TRBD1. The trim removed 10 bases at V and 2 bases at J, leaving 13 bases unmatched. Germline CDR1 and CDR2: MNHNS and SASEGT. This CDR3 is 15 amino acids long. The CDR3 region is CATSQETGGTYEQYF. The CDR3 bases are TGTGCCACCTCTCAGGAAACAGGGGGAACCTACGAGCAGTACTTC.

The V gene is TRBV27, the J gene TRBJ2-7; 9 nucleotides align to TRBD2. The ends lost 6 bases at V and 1 base at J; junction bases unmatched: 4. The germline V gene encodes CDR1 MNHEY and CDR2 SMNVEV (reference sequence). CDR3 length: 14 amino acids. The CDR3 bases are TGTGCCAGCAGACGACTAGCGGATTCCTACGAGCAGTACTTC. Encoded protein: CASRRLADSYEQYF.

The V gene is TRBV4-1, the J gene TRBJ1-1; a weak D match, TRBD1 (5 bases). V gave up 4 bases and J gave up 3 bases, with 18 bases separating them. Germline V gene sequence: CDR1 MGHRA, CDR2 YSYEKL. CDR3 length: 16 amino acids. CDR3 nucleotide sequence: TGCGCCAGCAGCCCAACGGGCGGGGGTGAGGACACTGAAGCTTTCTTT. Protein: CASSPTGGGEDTEAFF.

J is TRBJ2-5 and V is TRBV5-6, with a weak D call TRBD1 (6 bases). V dropped 4 bases and J dropped 5 bases, with 9 bases sitting between them. Germline lookup yields CDR1 SGHDT and CDR2 YYEEEE. This CDR3 has 12 amino acids. The CDR3 spells CASSRTAETQYF. Written as DNA, the CDR3 is TGTGCCAGCAGCCGGACAGCGGAGACCCAGTACTTC.

The chain joins TRBV5-6 to TRBJ2-5, with 7 nucleotides matching TRBD1. V lost 5 bases to trimming and J lost 9 bases; unmatched junction nucleotides: 19. Germline lookup yields CDR1 SGHDT and CDR2 YYEEEE. There are 16 residues in the CDR3. CDR3 amino acids: CASRGDRVAEQGSQYF. CDR3 sequence (DNA): TGTGCCAGCAGGGGAGACAGGGTAGCCGAGCAAGGGTCCCAGTACTTC.

The genes are TRBV11-1 and TRBJ2-1; TRBD1 matches at 9 bases. The V and J ends lost 1 base and 7 bases, in that order; junction bases with no gene match: 14. The CDR3 runs 18 residues. The germline V gene has CDR1 SGHAT and CDR2 FQDESV (reference sequence). CDR3 amino acids: CASSLGGSRQGVRNEQFF. DNA of the CDR3: TGTGCCAGCAGCTTAGGAGGTTCTCGACAGGGGGTAAGGAATGAGCAGTTCTTC. Full variable domain (remainder filled in from reference TRBV11-1 and TRBJ2-1): EAEVAQSPRYKITEKSQAVAFWCDPISGHATLYWYRQILGQGPELLVQFQDESVVDDSQLPKDRFSAERLKGVDSTLKIQPAELGDSAMYLCASSLGGSRQGVRNEQFFGPGTRLTVL.

The V gene is TRBV5-4, the J gene TRBJ2-6, with 9 bases fitting TRBD1. In germline, CDR1 is SGHNT, CDR2 YYREEE (reference sequence). The CDR3 has 17 residues. Germline trimming cut 4 bases from V and 0 bases from J; bases unmatched to any gene: 5. CDR3 protein: CASSRDRAGSGANVLTF. The CDR3 nucleotides are TGTGCCAGCAGCAGGGACAGGGCGGGCTCTGGGGCCAACGTCCTGACTTTC.

This clone was detected only a few times. The chain uses TRBV14 and TRBJ1-3; no definite D call. Trimming removed 0 bases at V and 0 bases at J, with 12 bases between. Germline V gives CDR1 SGHDN, CDR2 FVKESK. The CDR3 length is 17 residues. For the CDR3, the DNA is TGTGCCAGCAGCCAAGATATGCTGGCTTTCTCTGGAAACACCATATATTTT. Its protein product is CASSQDMLAFSGNTIYF.

Here the CDR3 reads CASSLEGGGYGYTF. CDR3 nucleotide sequence: TGTGCCAGCAGTTTAGAAGGGGGCGGCTATGGCTACACCTTC. The rearrangement links TRBV27 to TRBJ1-2; TRBD1 matches 7 bases. V was clipped by 2 bases and J by 4 bases; unmatched bases: 4. The germline V gene encodes CDR1 MNHEY and CDR2 SMNVEV (reference sequence). This CDR3 is built from 14 residues.

The chain employs TRBV28 and TRBJ2-5; possibly TRBD2 for D (5 bases). This CDR3 is built from 15 residues. The V gene lost 3 bases and the J gene lost 5 bases, with 16 bases spanning the gap. Germline assignment: CDR1 MDHEN and CDR2 SYDVKM. CDR3 DNA sequence: TGTGCCAGCAGTTTTCGGAGAAGGGAGAGGGAGACCCAGTACTTC. Protein sequence: CASSFRRRERETQYF.

V usage is TRBV6-5 and J usage is TRBJ1-3; D uncertain. The V end was cut by 0 bases, the J end by 0 bases, with 9 bases between. Germline CDR1 is MNHEY and CDR2 is SVGAGI. The CDR3 length is 16 residues. Here the CDR3 DNA reads TGTGCCAGCAGTTACTCACGGCGGATCTCTGGAAACACCATATATTTT. Translated, it gives CASSYSRRISGNTIYF.

The J gene is TRBJ2-4, the V gene TRBV27; TRBD1 aligns across 9 bases. The CDR3 contains 14 residues. Germline CDR1 reads MNHEY; CDR2 reads SMNVEV (reference sequence). Germline trimming cut 3 bases from V and 8 bases from J; bases unmatched to any gene: 5. The CDR3: CASSFAGQGYIQYF. The DNA of the CDR3 is TGTGCCAGCAGTTTCGCGGGACAGGGATACATTCAGTACTTC.

This clone appeared a single time. The V and J genes are TRBV28 and TRBJ2-6; 9 bases match TRBD1. V lost 6 bases and J lost 3; bases outside the gene matches: 3. CDR1 and CDR2 (germline): MDHEN, SYDVKM. This CDR3 spans 15 amino acids. The CDR3 DNA reads as TGTGCCAGCAGCCGGACAGGGGTTGGGGCCAACGTCCTGACTTTC. Its protein product is CASSRTGVGANVLTF.

The CDR3 DNA is TGTGCCAGCTCACCACAATACGACAGTAGCACAGATACGCAGTATTTT. Its translation: CASSPQYDSSTDTQYF. The chain combines TRBV18 with TRBJ2-3; TRBD1 is a possible D gene (5 bases). This CDR3 has 16 residues. The germline V gene has CDR1 KGHSH and CDR2 LQKENI. With 1 base removed from V and 0 bases from J, the gap between germline ends came to 11 bases. Together with reference TRBV18 and TRBJ2-3, the CDR3 gives the full variable domain: NAGVMQNPRHLVRRRGQEARLRCSPMKGHSHVYWYRQLPEEGLKFMVYLQKENIIDESGMPKERFSAEFPKEGPSILRIQQVVRGDSAAYFCASSPQYDSSTDTQYFGPGTRLTVL.

The CDR3 DNA reads as TGTGCCATCAGTGGAGTTCGGGGACAGGGTAGTAATGAGCAGTTCTTC. Protein sequence: CAISGVRGQGSNEQFF. V is TRBV10-3 and J is TRBJ2-1; 9 nucleotides line up with TRBD1. The CDR3 length is 16 residues. Germline CDR1 reads ENHRY; CDR2 reads SYGVKD. J gave up 7 bases and V 4 bases, and 11 bases lay outside the gene matches.

The rearrangement joins TRBV27 to TRBJ2-7, with 7 bases matching TRBD2. Germline assignment: CDR1 MNHEY and CDR2 SMNVEV (reference sequence). This CDR3 has 15 residues. V lost 0 bases and J lost 2; bases outside the gene matches: 4. The CDR3 DNA reads TGTGCCAGCAGTTTATCTGGGCTAGCGGCCTACGAGCAGTACTTC. Translated, it gives CASSLSGLAAYEQYF.

This clone was detected once. J is TRBJ1-5 and V is TRBV5-4; D remains unclear. Between the trimmed V and J ends, which lost 2 bases and 2 bases, there was a span of 8 bases. This CDR3 comprises 14 residues. Per the germline V gene, CDR1 is SGHNT and CDR2 is YYREEE (reference sequence). The CDR3 DNA sequence: TGTGCCAGCAGCTTCGATCCGGGCAATCAGCCCCAGCATTTT. Translation gives CASSFDPGNQPQHF.

The rearrangement uses TRBV7-8 and TRBJ2-5; TRBD1 is a possible D gene (5 bases). CDR1 and CDR2 (germline): SGHVS, FQNEAQ. CDR3 length: 16 residues. V shed 2 bases and J shed 1 base, with 14 bases lying between them. CDR3 nucleotide sequence: TGTGCCAGCAGCTTATCCCTGGCAGGGCGCCAAGAGACCCAGTACTTC. Protein product: CASSLSLAGRQETQYF.

The gene calls are TRBV7-9 and TRBJ1-1, with D uncertain. With 1 base removed from V and 8 bases from J, the gap between germline ends came to 8 bases. Per the germline V gene, CDR1 is SEHNR and CDR2 is FQNEAQ (reference sequence). CDR3 size: 12 residues. In DNA, the CDR3 is TGTGCCAGCAGCTTAGGAGTCTCAGAAGCTTTCTTT. As protein: CASSLGVSEAFF.

The chain links TRBV7-2 to TRBJ1-2; TRBD1 is a possible D gene (6 bases). Per the germline V gene, CDR1 is SGHTA and CDR2 is FQGNSA. The V end lost 4 bases, the J end lost 8 bases, and 26 bases lay between the germline ends. The CDR3 extends over 17 amino acids. As DNA, the CDR3 is TGTGCCAGCAGCTCACGATATATCAGGGGCCCGATTCGCGGCTACACCTTC. Its protein product is CASSSRYIRGPIRGYTF.

Points on this clone: At one boundary the junction diverges from the germline segment, which might be a read error. The V gene is TRBV7-9, the J gene TRBJ1-2; no clear D. The CDR3 is 11 amino acids. Germline V gives CDR1 SEHNR, CDR2 FQNEAQ (reference sequence). CDR3 protein: CSSSGRDGYTF. In DNA, the CDR3 is TGTTCCAGCAGTGGGAGGGATGGCTACACCTTC.